The 2 T cell receptor beta chains given below trace back to one sample, sequenced in a study of blood T cell repertoires in COVID-19. Method: immunoSEQ multiplex PCR; TCRdb's copy keeps in-frame clones and lacks some. In the table there are approximately 260,000 clones, 90% of which are singletons. The sequencing input was peripheral blood. The receptors stem from a woman aged 60-70 years with COVID-19, enrolled during active disease.

The J gene is TRBJ2-5, the V gene TRBV14; D gene unclear. Germline V lookup: CDR1 SGHDN, CDR2 FVKESK. Trimming removed 0 bases at V and 5 bases at J, with 13 bases between. This CDR3 has 15 amino acids. CDR3 amino acids: CASSQELHSRETQYF. For the CDR3, the DNA is TGTGCCAGCAGCCAAGAACTGCACAGTCGGGAGACCCAGTACTTC.

J is TRBJ1-3 and V is TRBV7-9, with D possibly being TRBD1 (5 bases). Between the trimmed V and J ends, which lost 2 bases and 3 bases, there was a span of 8 bases. Per the germline V gene, CDR1 is SEHNR and CDR2 is FQNEAQ (reference sequence). This CDR3 contains 14 residues. In nucleotides, the CDR3 is TGTGCCAGCAGCTTAACAGGAGATGGAAACACCATATATTTT. Its protein product is CASSLTGDGNTIYF.